This TCR beta chain was captured by sequencing in a study of OX40 agonist ivuxolimab in advanced cancers. Turning to the study itself: The dose-escalation cohort was approximately 84% male, with a mean age of approximately 62 years, ranging roughly 20 to 90.

Data came from immunoSEQ multiplex PCR; TCRdb stores just in-frame clones and leaves some out. Here the sample spans some 9,800 clones, over 70% being singletons. Remarks on this clone: Antigen: not known.

Germline values: CDR1 MDHEN, CDR2 SYDVKM. Trimming left V 5 bases short and J 4 bases short, with 11 bases between. The CDR3 is 14 residues long. Whole-study results and caveats: At 0.1-3.0 mg/kg, partial responders had clonal expansion among the lowest observed.

Here the sequenced sample was CD4+ or CD8+ T cells sorted from blood, taken in a trial of the OX40 agonist ivuxolimab. This sequence joins TRBV28 and TRBJ2-2; perhaps TRBD2 as D (5 bases). The source is an adult with an advanced solid tumor such as melanoma, head and neck, liver or kidney cancer. The CDR3, as DNA: TGTGCCAGCAGTCGGACTCCCCTCACCGGGGAGCTGTTTTTT. It specifies CASSRTPLTGELFF.